The next 16 T cell receptor beta chains were all read from a single sample in a study of tumor-infiltrating lymphocytes in primary liver carcinoma. Unsorted whole blood supplied the blood RNA, and germline DNA was isolated too. Making TCR beta cDNA involved approximately 520 ng total RNA and a constant-region primer. Slightly modified ARM-PCR served as the procedure for the TCR beta libraries. These libraries came from three rounds of nested multiplex PCR. The opening two PCR rounds, around 9 cycles each, paired TRBV1-TRBV30 forward primers with a C-beta reverse primer. TCRdb fed the multiplex PCR reads into MiXCR, producing one record per CDR3 protein. The sample records fewer than 350,000 distinct CDR3 sequences, over 55% being singletons. The sample comprised peripheral blood. These TCRs come from a man between 35 and 55 years old with primary liver carcinoma and hepatitis B virus infection.

Comment on this clonotype: One end of the junction is discordant with germline, which a read error may explain. V is TRBV28 and J is TRBJ2-3, with 8 bases that match TRBD2. CDR1 is MDHEN and CDR2 is SYDVKM in the germline V gene. This CDR3 has 14 amino acids. The CDR3 region is CASSGGTRVDTHYF. CDR3 nucleotides: TGTGCCAGCAGCGGTGGGACTAGAGTAGATACGCATTATTTT.

As to this clonotype: No conserved phenylalanine or tryptophan is present at the end of the CDR3, so a read error is the likely explanation. The limits of the CDR3 on the DNA are not certain, so only TCRdb's listed CDR3 is given. The V call is TRBV28, the J call TRBJ2-3; TRBD1 reflects the table's D call only, with no check against the DNA. Both ends counted, the CDR3 spans 12 residues. The germline V gene encodes CDR1 MDHEN and CDR2 SYDVKM. The CDR3 loop is CASSSATPGWYI.

For this clonotype: A much larger clone differs from this one at a single base, so this may be a read error. Written as DNA, the CDR3 is TGTGCCAGCAGCTTCCGGGACAGAAATCCACCCCTCCACTTT. Amino acids: CASSFRDRNPPLHF. This chain joins TRBV13 and TRBJ1-6, with 7 bases lining up with TRBD1. The germline gives CDR1 PRHDT, CDR2 FYEKMQ (reference sequence). The CDR3 spans 14 residues. V was clipped by 3 bases and J by 11 bases; unmatched bases: 7. The full variable domain, in which reference TRBV13 and TRBJ1-6 provide the parts outside the CDR3, is AAGVIQSPRHLIKEKRETATLKCYPIPRHDTVYWYQQGPGQDPQFLISFYEKMQSDKGSIPDRFSAQQFSDYHSELNMSSLELGDSALYFCASSFRDRNPPLHFGNGTRLTVT.

This clonotype was counted a few times. Lacking the conserved final phenylalanine or tryptophan, this CDR3 likely reflects a read error. CDR3 coding DNA: TGTGCCAGCACCGTGACAGGACCCACTGAAGCTTTCCTT. It encodes CASTVTGPTEAFL. This chain joins TRBV6-1 and TRBJ1-1; D may be TRBD1 (6 bases). This CDR3 is 13 amino acids long. V lost 7 bases to trimming and J lost 4 bases, with 13 bases between them. CDR1 is MNHNS and CDR2 is SASEGT in the germline V gene.

Ten or more counts support this clonotype. The chain combines TRBV6-1 with TRBJ1-4; no clear D gene. Germline CDR1 MNHNS, CDR2 SASEGT. Deletions cut 6 bases from V and 5 bases from J, with 7 bases between. The CDR3 runs to 12 residues. DNA of the CDR3: TGTGCCAGCAGGGCAGAAAATGAAAAACTGTTTTTT. Translation gives CASRAENEKLFF.

On this clonotype: The junction departs from germline at one end; a sequencing error may be responsible. The chain employs TRBV12-3 or TRBV12-4 and TRBJ1-4; weak D call: TRBD1 (6 bases). The CDR3 length is 15 residues. In DNA form, the CDR3 reads TGTACCAGCAGTTTTGTGGGGGGGGCGATTGAAAAACTGTTTTTT. Its protein product is CTSSFVGGAIEKLFF.

The table lists this clonotype with a few counts. The chain has TRBV6-1 and TRBJ2-1, with D unresolved. The germline V gene has CDR1 MNHNS and CDR2 SASEGT. The CDR3 runs to 11 residues. The V end was cut by 7 bases, the J end by 5 bases, with 6 bases between. CDR3 sequence: CASTQHNEQFF. The CDR3 nucleotides are TGTGCCAGCACCCAACACAATGAGCAGTTCTTC.

A remark on this clonotype: This may be a read error: a much more frequent sequence differs by one nucleotide. The chain is built from TRBV6-1 and TRBJ2-3; D perhaps matches TRBD2 (6 bases). The V gene lost 8 bases and the J gene lost 9 bases, with 12 bases spanning the gap. This CDR3 spans 11 amino acids. Per the germline V gene, CDR1 is MNHNS and CDR2 is SASEGT. The CDR3 DNA is TGTGCCAGCGGGGACTCCCGGACGCAGTATTTT. Protein: CASGDSRTQYF.

As to this clonotype: A clone one base away is much larger, so this may be a read error. The J gene is TRBJ2-4, the V gene TRBV6-1, with D possibly TRBD1 on 5 matching bases. The ends were cut back, 1 base at V and 0 bases at J, with 19 bases in the middle. CDR1 MNHNS and CDR2 SASEGT come from the germline V gene. There are 19 residues in the CDR3. Here the CDR3 DNA reads TGTGCCAGCAGTGAAGAAGGGATTCGACAGAGACTAGCCAAAAACATTCAGTACTTC. It codes for CASSEEGIRQRLAKNIQYF.

A word on this clonotype: Since a much larger clone is just one base distant, this may be a read error. The rearrangement joins TRBV6-2 or TRBV6-3 to TRBJ2-5; TRBD1 aligns across 7 bases. This CDR3 contains 14 residues. Germline V gene data show CDR1 as MNHEY and CDR2 as SVGEGT. CDR3 DNA sequence: TGTGTCAGCACCAACAGGGGAGTGGGAGAGACCCAGTACTTC. Its translation is CVSTNRGVGETQYF.

This clonotype came up many times. The gene calls are TRBV4-1 and TRBJ1-6; D is possibly TRBD1 (5 bases). Trimming pared 0 bases from V and 6 bases from J, leaving 12 bases between. CDR1 is MGHRA and CDR2 is YSYEKL in the germline V gene. CDR3 length equals 16 residues. For the CDR3, the DNA is TGCGCCAGCAGCCAAGAGCGAGCAGGGTTTAATTCACCCCTCCACTTT. It specifies CASSQERAGFNSPLHF.

The chain uses TRBV5-4 and TRBJ1-1; D might be TRBD1 (5 bases). The germline V gene has CDR1 SGHNT and CDR2 YYREEE (reference sequence). CDR3 length: 13 residues. Between the trimmed V and J ends, which lost 0 bases and 6 bases, there was a span of 9 bases. CDR3 in DNA: TGTGCCAGCAGCTTGGCAGTGGGGGCTGAAGCTTTCTTT. Translation gives CASSLAVGAEAFF.

Points on this clonotype: A clone one base away is much larger, so this may be a read error. This sequence joins TRBV29-1 and TRBJ2-1, with D tentatively TRBD1 or TRBD2 (5 bases each). The CDR3 contains 14 residues. The germline V gene has CDR1 SQVTM and CDR2 ANQGSEA. Between the trimmed V and J ends, which lost 3 bases and 5 bases, there was a span of 14 bases. CDR3 coding DNA: TGCAGCGTTGAGAACGGGGCCAACCACAATGAGCAGTTCTTC. Protein sequence: CSVENGANHNEQFF.

The rearrangement joins TRBV12-3 or TRBV12-4 to TRBJ2-1, with D possibly being TRBD2 (6 bases). The CDR3 has 16 amino acids. V lost 6 bases to trimming and J lost 0 bases, with 15 bases between them. This CDR3 is CASRANSGSSYNEQFF. CDR3 in DNA: TGTGCCAGCAGGGCCAATAGCGGCAGCTCCTACAATGAGCAGTTCTTC.

In the case of this clonotype: At one of its ends the junction is not consistent with the germline gene, which may arise from a read error. The chain combines TRBV9 with TRBJ2-1; 9 bases match TRBD2. The CDR3 runs 13 residues. Germline V gives CDR1 SGDLS, CDR2 YYNGEE. The CDR3 nucleotides read TGTGCCAGCAGCGCAGATAGGGCTAGCGGGAAGGTCTTC. Protein product: CASSADRASGKVF.

This chain uses TRBV5-1 with TRBJ2-2; TRBD1 might be the D (5 bases). V was cut by 4 bases and J by 1 base, with 11 bases left in between. Looked up from germline, CDR1 is SGHRS and CDR2 is YFSETQ. The CDR3 sequence is 15 residues long. This chain's CDR3 is CASSPKTVNTGELFF. The DNA for the CDR3 is TGCGCCAGCAGCCCAAAGACAGTGAACACCGGGGAGCTGTTTTTT.